These 2 T cell receptor beta chains came from one sample sequenced in a study of metastatic and nonmetastatic thyroid tumors. None of the patients had undergone any treatment ahead of thyroid surgery. Via MiXCR, TCRdb re-called the PCR reads. The sample holds fewer than 15,000 clones, 20% to 30% seen once. Sequencing was done on a sample of tumor tissue. These receptors all come from a female donor with papillary thyroid cancer or a benign thyroid nodule (not recorded which). Some clones in this sample may be carry-over from other donors' samples.

This clone was counted at least ten times. V is TRBV9 and J is TRBJ2-1, with D tentatively TRBD1 or TRBD2 (5 bases each). V lost 4 bases to trimming and J lost 7 bases, with 18 bases between them. There are 15 residues in the CDR3. Germline loops: CDR1 SGDLS, CDR2 YYNGEE. CDR3 loop: CASSPWDVTGNEQFF. As DNA, the CDR3 is TGTGCCAGCAGCCCTTGGGACGTTACGGGGAATGAGCAGTTCTTC.

This clone was seen repeatedly, ten times or more. The gene calls are TRBV20-1 and TRBJ2-7; 7 nucleotides agree with TRBD2. This CDR3 has 14 residues. Trimming cost V 6 bases and J 7 bases; bases outside gene matches: 15. Per germline, CDR1 DFQATT and CDR2 SNEGSKA (reference sequence). CDR3: CSASGTHRWGEQYF. The CDR3 coding sequence is TGCAGTGCCAGCGGGACTCACAGGTGGGGGGAGCAGTACTTC.